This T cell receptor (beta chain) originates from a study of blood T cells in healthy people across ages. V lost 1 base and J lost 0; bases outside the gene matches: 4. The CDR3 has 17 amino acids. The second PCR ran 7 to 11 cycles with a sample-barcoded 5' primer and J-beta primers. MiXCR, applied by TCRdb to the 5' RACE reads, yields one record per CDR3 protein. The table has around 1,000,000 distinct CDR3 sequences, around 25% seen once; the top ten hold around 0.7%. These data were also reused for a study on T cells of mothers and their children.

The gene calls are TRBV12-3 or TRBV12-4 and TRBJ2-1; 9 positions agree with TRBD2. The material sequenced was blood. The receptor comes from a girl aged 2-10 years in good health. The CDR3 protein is CASSLGEAGGSYNEQFF. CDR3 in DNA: TGTGCCAGCAGTTTAGGGGAAGCGGGGGGCTCCTACAATGAGCAGTTCTTC.